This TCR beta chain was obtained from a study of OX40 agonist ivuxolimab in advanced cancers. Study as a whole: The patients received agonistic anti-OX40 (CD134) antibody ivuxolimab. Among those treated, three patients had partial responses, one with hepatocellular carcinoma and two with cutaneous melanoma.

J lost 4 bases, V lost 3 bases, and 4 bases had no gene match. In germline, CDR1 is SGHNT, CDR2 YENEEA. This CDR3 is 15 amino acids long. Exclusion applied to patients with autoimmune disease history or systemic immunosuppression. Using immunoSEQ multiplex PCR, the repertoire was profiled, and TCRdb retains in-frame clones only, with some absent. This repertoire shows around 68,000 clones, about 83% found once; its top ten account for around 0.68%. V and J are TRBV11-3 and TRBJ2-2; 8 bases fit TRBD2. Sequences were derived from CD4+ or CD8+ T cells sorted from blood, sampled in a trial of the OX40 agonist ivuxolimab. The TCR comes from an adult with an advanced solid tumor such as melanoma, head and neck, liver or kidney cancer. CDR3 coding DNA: TGTGCCAGCAGCTTGGGACTAGTGGGCACCGGGGAGCTGTTTTTT. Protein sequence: CASSLGLVGTGELFF.